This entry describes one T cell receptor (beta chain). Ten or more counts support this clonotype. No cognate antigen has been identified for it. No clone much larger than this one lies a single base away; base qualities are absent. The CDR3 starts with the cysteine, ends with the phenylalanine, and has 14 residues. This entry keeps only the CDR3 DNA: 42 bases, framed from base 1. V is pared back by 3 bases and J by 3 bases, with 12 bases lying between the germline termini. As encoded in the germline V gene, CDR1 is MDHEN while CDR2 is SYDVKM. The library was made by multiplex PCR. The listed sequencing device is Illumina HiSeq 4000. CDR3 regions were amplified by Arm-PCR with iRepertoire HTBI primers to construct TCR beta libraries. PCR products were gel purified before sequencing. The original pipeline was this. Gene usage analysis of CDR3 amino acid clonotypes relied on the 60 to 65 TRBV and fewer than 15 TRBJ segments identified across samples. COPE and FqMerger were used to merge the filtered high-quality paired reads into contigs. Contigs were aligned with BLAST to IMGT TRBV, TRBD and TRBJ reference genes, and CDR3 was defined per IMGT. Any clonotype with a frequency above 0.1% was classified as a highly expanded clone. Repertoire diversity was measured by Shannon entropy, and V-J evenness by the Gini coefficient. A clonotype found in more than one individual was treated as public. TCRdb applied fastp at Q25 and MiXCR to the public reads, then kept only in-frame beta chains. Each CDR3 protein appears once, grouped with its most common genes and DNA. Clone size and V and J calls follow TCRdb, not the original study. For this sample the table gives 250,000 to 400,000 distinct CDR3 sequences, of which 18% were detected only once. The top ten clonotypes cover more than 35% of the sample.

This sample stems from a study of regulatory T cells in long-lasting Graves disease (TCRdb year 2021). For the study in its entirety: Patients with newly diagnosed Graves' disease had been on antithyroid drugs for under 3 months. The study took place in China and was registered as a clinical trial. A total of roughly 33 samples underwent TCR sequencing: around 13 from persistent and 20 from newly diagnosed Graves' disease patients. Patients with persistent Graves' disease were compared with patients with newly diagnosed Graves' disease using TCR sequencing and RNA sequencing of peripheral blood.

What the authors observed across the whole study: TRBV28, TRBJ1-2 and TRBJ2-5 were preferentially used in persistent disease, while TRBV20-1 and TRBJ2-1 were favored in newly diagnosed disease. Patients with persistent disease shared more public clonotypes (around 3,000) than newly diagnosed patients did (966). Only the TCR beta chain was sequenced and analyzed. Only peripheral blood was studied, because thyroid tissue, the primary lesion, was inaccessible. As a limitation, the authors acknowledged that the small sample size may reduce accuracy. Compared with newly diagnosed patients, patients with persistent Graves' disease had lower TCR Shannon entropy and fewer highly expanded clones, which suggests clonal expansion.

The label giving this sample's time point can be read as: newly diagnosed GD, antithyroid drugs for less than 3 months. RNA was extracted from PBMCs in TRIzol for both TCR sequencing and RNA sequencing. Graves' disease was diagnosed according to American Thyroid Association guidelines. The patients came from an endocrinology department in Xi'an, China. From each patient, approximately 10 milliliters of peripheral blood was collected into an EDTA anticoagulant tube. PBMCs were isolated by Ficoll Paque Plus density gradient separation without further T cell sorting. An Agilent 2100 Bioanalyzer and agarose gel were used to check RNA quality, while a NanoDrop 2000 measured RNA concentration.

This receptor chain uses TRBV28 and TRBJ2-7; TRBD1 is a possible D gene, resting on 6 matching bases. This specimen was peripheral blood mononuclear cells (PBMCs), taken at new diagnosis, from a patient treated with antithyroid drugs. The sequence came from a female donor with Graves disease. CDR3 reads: CASSFDRLNYEQYF. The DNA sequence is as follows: TGTGCCAGCAGTTTCGACAGGCTAAACTACGAGCAGTACTTC.